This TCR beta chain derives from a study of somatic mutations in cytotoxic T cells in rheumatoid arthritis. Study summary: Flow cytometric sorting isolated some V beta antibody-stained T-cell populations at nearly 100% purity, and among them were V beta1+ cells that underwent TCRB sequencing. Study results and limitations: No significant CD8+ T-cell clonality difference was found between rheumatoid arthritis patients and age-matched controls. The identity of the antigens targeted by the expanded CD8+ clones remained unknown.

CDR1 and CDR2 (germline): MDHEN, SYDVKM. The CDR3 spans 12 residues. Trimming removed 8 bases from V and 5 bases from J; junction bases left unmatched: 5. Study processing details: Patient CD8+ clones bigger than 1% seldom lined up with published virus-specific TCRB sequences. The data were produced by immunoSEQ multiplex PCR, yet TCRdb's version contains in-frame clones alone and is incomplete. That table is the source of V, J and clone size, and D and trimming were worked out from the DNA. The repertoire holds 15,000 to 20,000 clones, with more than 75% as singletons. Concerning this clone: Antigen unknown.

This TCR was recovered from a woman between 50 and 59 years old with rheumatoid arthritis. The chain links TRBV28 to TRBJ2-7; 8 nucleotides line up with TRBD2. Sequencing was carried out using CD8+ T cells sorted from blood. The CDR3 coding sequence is TGTGCCAGCGAACGGGGGGGGAACGAGCAGTACTTC. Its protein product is CASERGGNEQYF.